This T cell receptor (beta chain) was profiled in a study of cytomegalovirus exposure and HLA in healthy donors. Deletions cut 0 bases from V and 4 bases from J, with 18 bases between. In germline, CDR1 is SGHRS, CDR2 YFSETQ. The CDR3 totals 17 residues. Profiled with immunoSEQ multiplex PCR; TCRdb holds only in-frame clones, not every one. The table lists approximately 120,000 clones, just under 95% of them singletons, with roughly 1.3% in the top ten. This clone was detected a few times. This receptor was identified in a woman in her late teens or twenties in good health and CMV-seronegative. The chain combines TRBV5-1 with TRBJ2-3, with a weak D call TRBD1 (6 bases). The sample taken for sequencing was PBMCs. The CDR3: CASSLDPGTQWADTQYF. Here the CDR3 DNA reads TGCGCCAGCAGCTTGGACCCCGGGACACAGTGGGCAGATACGCAGTATTTT. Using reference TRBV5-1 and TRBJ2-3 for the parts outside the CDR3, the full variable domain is KAGVTQTPRYLIKTRGQQVTLSCSPISGHRSVSWYQQTPGQGLQFLFEYFSETQRNKGNFPGRFSGRQFSNSRSEMNVSTLELGDSALYLCASSLDPGTQWADTQYFGPGTRLTVL.